What follows are 12 T cell receptor beta chains derived from one specimen sequenced in a study of T cell changes during pregnancy in multiple sclerosis. The assay was immunoSEQ multiplex PCR, and TCRdb's table has in-frame clones only and misses some. Here the sample spans 36,000 or so clones, roughly 92% being singletons. Sequenced input: PBMCs (not recorded whether the cells were cultured). All receptors derive from a female donor with multiple sclerosis, enrolled in a pregnancy study.

V is TRBV4-1 and J is TRBJ2-1, with 13 nucleotides matching TRBD2. This CDR3 has 16 amino acids. Germline CDR1 and CDR2: MGHRA and YSYEKL. V was pared by 1 base and J by 7 bases, with 4 bases of the junction left unmatched. The CDR3 region has the DNA TGCGCCAGCAGCCAAGTGTCGACTAGCGGGAGGAATGAGCAGTTCTTC. This gives the protein CASSQVSTSGRNEQFF.

The J gene is TRBJ2-2, the V gene TRBV5-1, with D possibly TRBD1 on 6 matching bases. Trimming left V 4 bases short and J 4 bases short, with 14 bases between. This CDR3 spans 15 amino acids. Germline V gives CDR1 SGHRS, CDR2 YFSETQ. The CDR3 DNA is TGCGCCAGCAGCGGGGGACATACGATCACCGGGGAGCTGTTTTTT. It is translated as CASSGGHTITGELFF.

The chain couples TRBV4-1 to TRBJ2-5; D remains ambiguous. The CDR3 is 17 residues long. Germline CDR1 MGHRA, CDR2 YSYEKL. With 1 base removed from V and 2 bases from J, the gap between germline ends came to 17 bases. The CDR3 coding sequence is TGCGCCAGCAGCCAAGCCCCCCAGCAAGTGGGGCAAGAGACCCAGTACTTC. This encodes CASSQAPQQVGQETQYF.

The genes are TRBV4-3 and TRBJ2-1; 7 positions match TRBD2. CDR1 LGHNA and CDR2 YSLEER come from the germline V gene. Trimming took 6 bases from V and 6 from J; bases not matched to a gene: 11. CDR3 length: 15 residues. This CDR3 is CASRLSGMEGNEQFF. The CDR3 DNA reads as TGCGCCAGCAGACTAAGCGGGATGGAGGGCAATGAGCAGTTCTTC.

V usage is TRBV29-1 and J usage is TRBJ2-3; TRBD2 aligns across 7 bases. This CDR3 has 11 residues. From germline, CDR1 is SQVTM and CDR2 ANQGSEA. Trimming at V came to 6 bases and at J to 3 bases, leaving 0 bases not matched to a gene. CDR3 protein: CSVLATDTQYF. DNA of the CDR3: TGCAGCGTACTAGCGACAGATACGCAGTATTTT.

The J gene is TRBJ1-1, the V gene TRBV4-1; 7 nucleotides line up with TRBD1. Germline V gene sequence: CDR1 MGHRA, CDR2 YSYEKL. The ends lost 1 base at V and 4 bases at J; junction bases unmatched: 6. There are 15 residues in the CDR3. CDR3 DNA: TGCGCCAGCAGCCAAGCCGACAGGGAGGCCACTGAAGCTTTCTTT. Residues: CASSQADREATEAFF.

The J gene is TRBJ1-2, the V gene TRBV28; D is ambiguous. The CDR3 has 15 residues. CDR1 is MDHEN and CDR2 is SYDVKM in the germline V gene. With 2 bases removed from V and 0 bases from J, the gap between germline ends came to 10 bases. The CDR3 DNA is TGTGCCAGCAGTTTAGGCGGGCAGACTAACTATGGCTACACCTTC. It encodes CASSLGGQTNYGYTF.

The chain couples TRBV7-9 to TRBJ2-7; 12 nucleotides match TRBD2. Looked up from germline, CDR1 is SEHNR and CDR2 is FQNEAQ (reference sequence). J was trimmed by 4 bases and V by 5 bases; bases with no gene match: 12. The CDR3 runs 17 residues. CDR3 amino acids: CASSPRTSGDRGYEQYF. The CDR3 DNA reads as TGTGCCAGCAGCCCTAGGACTAGCGGGGATCGAGGGTACGAGCAGTACTTC.

V and J are TRBV4-3 and TRBJ1-5, with 7 bases lining up with TRBD1. This CDR3 spans 18 amino acids. V lost 0 bases to trimming and J lost 4 bases; unmatched junction nucleotides: 12. CDR1 is LGHNA, CDR2 YSLEER, per germline. CDR3 DNA: TGCGCCAGCAGCCAAGACCTAGGAGGGGGCCTCCTAAATCAGCCCCAGCATTTT. Translation gives CASSQDLGGGLLNQPQHF.

The sample holds one count of this clone. The gene calls are TRBV29-1 and TRBJ2-6; D might be TRBD1 (5 bases). The ends were cut back, 5 bases at V and 2 bases at J, with 16 bases in the middle. Germline loops: CDR1 SQVTM, CDR2 ANQGSEA. The CDR3 spans 16 residues. In DNA, the CDR3 is TGCAGCGTTCGATCCTCAGGGATAGCTGGGGCCAACGTCCTGACTTTC. Residues: CSVRSSGIAGANVLTF.

This sequence joins TRBV5-1 and TRBJ2-1; TRBD2 agrees at 7 bases. The germline V gene encodes CDR1 SGHRS and CDR2 YFSETQ. V was clipped by 1 base and J by 4 bases; unmatched bases: 8. The CDR3 covers 16 residues. CDR3 nucleotides: TGCGCCAGCAGCTTGACCGGGACTAACCAGTACAATGAGCAGTTCTTC. It is translated as CASSLTGTNQYNEQFF. The whole variable domain, filled in from reference TRBV5-1 and TRBJ2-1, reads KAGVTQTPRYLIKTRGQQVTLSCSPISGHRSVSWYQQTPGQGLQFLFEYFSETQRNKGNFPGRFSGRQFSNSRSEMNVSTLELGDSALYLCASSLTGTNQYNEQFFGPGTRLTVL.

The J gene is TRBJ1-2, the V gene TRBV5-1, with a weak D call TRBD1 (6 bases). CDR1 is SGHRS and CDR2 is YFSETQ in the germline V gene. V was pared by 4 bases and J by 6 bases, with 13 bases between. The CDR3 sequence is 13 residues long. The CDR3 nucleotides are TGCGCCAGCAGCCCACAGGGCGACGATGGCTACACCTTC. This codes for CASSPQGDDGYTF.